The sequence of this T cell receptor beta chain was determined in a study of OX40 agonist ivuxolimab in advanced cancers. Trimming cost V 4 bases and J 0 bases, with 16 bases left between them. CDR1 and CDR2 from the germline V gene are SGHAT and FQNNGV. CDR3 length: 16 amino acids. This clone turned up a few times. Using immunoSEQ multiplex PCR, the repertoire was profiled, and TCRdb retains in-frame clones only, with some absent. Of about 26,000 clones listed, 79% are singletons. This chain links TRBV11-2 with TRBJ2-7; D gene unclear. Sequencing was performed on CD4+ or CD8+ T cells sorted from blood, taken in a trial of the OX40 agonist ivuxolimab. The sequence was obtained from an adult with an advanced solid tumor such as melanoma, head and neck, liver or kidney cancer. The CDR3 here is CASSSSPLEFSYEQYF. The CDR3 DNA sequence: TGTGCCAGCAGCTCCTCGCCCTTAGAGTTCTCCTACGAGCAGTACTTC.